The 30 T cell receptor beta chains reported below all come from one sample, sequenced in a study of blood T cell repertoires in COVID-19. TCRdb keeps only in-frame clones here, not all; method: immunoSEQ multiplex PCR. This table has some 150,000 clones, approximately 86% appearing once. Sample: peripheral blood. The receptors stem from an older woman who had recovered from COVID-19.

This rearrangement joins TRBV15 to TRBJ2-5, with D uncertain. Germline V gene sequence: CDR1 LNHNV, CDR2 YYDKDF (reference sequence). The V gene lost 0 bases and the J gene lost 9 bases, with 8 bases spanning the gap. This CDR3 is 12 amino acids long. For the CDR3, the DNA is TGTGCCACCAGCAGAGATTGGAGATCCCAGTACTTC. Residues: CATSRDWRSQYF.

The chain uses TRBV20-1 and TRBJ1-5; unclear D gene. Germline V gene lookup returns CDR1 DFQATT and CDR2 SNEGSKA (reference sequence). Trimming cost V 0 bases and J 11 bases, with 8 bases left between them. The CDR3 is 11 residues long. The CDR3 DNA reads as TGCAGTGCTAGAGATTCGAGCGCCCAGCATTTT. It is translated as CSARDSSAQHF.

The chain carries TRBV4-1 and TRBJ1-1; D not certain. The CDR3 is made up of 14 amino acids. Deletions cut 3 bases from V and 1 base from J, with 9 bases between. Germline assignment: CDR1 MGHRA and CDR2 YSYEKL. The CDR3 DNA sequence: TGCGCCAGCAGCCACGAAAGACAGAACACTGAAGCTTTCTTT. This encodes CASSHERQNTEAFF.

In nucleotides, the CDR3 is TGTGCCAGCAGCTTCTTTGACAGGGGGGATACGCAGTATTTT. Encoded protein: CASSFFDRGDTQYF. The chain uses TRBV7-3 and TRBJ2-3, with 9 bases lining up with TRBD1. Looked up from germline, CDR1 is SGHTA and CDR2 is FQGTGA. The CDR3 loop spans 14 amino acids. The V segment lost 3 bases and the J segment 6 bases; nucleotides outside the gene matches: 4.

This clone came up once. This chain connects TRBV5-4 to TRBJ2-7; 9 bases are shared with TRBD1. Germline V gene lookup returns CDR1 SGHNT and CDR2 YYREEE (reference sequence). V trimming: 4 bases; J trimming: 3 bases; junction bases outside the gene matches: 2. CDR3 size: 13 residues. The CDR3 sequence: CASSRTGDYEQYF. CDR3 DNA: TGTGCCAGCAGCAGGACAGGGGACTACGAGCAGTACTTC.

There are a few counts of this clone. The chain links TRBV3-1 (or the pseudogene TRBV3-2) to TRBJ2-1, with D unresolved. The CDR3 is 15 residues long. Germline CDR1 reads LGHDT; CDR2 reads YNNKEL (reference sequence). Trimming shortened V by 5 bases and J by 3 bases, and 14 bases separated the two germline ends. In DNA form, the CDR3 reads TGTGCCAGCAGCGATAGAGCAGACAACTACAATGAGCAGTTCTTC. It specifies CASSDRADNYNEQFF.

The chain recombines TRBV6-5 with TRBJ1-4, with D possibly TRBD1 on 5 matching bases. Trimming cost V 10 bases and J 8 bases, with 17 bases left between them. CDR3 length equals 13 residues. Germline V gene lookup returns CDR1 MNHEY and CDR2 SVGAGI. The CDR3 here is CATNRDYQEKLFF. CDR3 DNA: TGTGCCACCAACCGGGACTACCAGGAAAAACTGTTTTTT.

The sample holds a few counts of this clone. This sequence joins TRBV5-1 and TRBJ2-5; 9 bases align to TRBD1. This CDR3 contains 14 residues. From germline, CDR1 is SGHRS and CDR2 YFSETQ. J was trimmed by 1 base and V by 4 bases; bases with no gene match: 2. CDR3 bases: TGCGCCAGCAGCAGGGGACAGGGCCAAGAGACCCAGTACTTC. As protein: CASSRGQGQETQYF.

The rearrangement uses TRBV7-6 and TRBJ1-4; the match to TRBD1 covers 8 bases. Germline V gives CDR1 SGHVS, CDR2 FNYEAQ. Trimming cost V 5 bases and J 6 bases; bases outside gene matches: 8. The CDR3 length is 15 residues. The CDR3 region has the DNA TGTGCCAGCAGCGCTACAGGGGGAAGGGATGAAAAACTGTTTTTT. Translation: CASSATGGRDEKLFF. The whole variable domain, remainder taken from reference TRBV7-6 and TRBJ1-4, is GAGVSQSPRYKVTKRGQDVALRCDPISGHVSLYWYRQALGQGPEFLTYFNYEAQQDKSGLPNDRFSAERPEGSISTLTIQRTEQRDSAMYRCASSATGGRDEKLFFGSGTQLSVL.

CDR3 in amino acids: CSVVRPGYNEQFF. CDR3 coding DNA: TGCAGCGTTGTTCGGCCAGGCTACAATGAGCAGTTCTTC. This sequence joins TRBV29-1 and TRBJ2-1; D not resolved. The CDR3 contains 13 residues. The germline gives CDR1 SQVTM, CDR2 ANQGSEA. V was trimmed by 4 bases and J by 3 bases, leaving 10 bases between them.

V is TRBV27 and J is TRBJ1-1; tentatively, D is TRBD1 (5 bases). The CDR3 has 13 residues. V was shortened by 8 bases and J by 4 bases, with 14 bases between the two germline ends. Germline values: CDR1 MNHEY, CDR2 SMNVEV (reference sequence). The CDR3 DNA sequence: TGTGCCAGCTCTATGGGGCGAGGCACTGAAGCTTTCTTT. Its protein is CASSMGRGTEAFF.

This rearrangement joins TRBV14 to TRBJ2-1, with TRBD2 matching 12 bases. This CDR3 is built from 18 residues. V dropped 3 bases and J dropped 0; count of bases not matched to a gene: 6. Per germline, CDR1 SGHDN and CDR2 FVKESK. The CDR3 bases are TGTGCCAGCAGCCATAGTCTAGCGGGGGGGTTCTCCTACAATGAGCAGTTCTTC. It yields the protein CASSHSLAGGFSYNEQFF.

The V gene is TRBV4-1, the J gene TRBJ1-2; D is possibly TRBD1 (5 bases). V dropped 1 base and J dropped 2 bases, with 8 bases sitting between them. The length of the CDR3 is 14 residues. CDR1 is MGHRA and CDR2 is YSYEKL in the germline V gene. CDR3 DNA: TGCGCCAGCAGCCAAGTTCAGGGCAACTATGGCTACACCTTC. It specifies CASSQVQGNYGYTF.

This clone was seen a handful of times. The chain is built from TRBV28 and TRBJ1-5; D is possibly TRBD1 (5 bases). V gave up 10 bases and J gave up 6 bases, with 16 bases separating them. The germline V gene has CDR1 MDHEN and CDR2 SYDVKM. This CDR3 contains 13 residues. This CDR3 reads CATWGAVGQPQHF. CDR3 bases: TGTGCCACCTGGGGCGCAGTAGGTCAGCCCCAGCATTTT.

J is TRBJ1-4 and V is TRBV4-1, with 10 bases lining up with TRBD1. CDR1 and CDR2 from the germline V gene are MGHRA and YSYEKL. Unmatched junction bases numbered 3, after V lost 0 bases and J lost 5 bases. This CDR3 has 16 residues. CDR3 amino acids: CASSQDPGQGNEKLFF. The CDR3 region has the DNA TGCGCCAGCAGCCAAGACCCGGGACAGGGGAATGAAAAACTGTTTTTT.

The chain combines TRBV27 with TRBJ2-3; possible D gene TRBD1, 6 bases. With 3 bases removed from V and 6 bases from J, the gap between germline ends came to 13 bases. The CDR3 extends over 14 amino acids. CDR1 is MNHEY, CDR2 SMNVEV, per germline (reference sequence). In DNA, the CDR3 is TGTGCCAGCAGTTTGACAGGATTTCTGGATACGCAGTATTTT. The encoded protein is CASSLTGFLDTQYF.

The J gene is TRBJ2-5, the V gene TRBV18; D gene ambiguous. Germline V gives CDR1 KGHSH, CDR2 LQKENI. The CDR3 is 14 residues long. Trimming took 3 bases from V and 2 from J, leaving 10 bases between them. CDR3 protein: CASSPSTPQETQYF. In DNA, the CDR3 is TGTGCCAGCTCACCTTCGACACCTCAAGAGACCCAGTACTTC.

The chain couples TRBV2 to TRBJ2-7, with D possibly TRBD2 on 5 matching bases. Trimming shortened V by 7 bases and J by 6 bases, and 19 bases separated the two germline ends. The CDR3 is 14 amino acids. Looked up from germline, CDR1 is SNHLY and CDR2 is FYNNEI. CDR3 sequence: CASTIHPSGSEQYF. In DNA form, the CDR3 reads TGTGCCAGCACGATCCATCCCTCGGGGAGCGAGCAGTACTTC.

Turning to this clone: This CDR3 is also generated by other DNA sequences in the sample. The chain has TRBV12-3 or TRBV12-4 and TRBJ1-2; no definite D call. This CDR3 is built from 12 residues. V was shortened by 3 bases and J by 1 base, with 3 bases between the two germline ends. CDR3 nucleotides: TGTGCCAGCAGTTTCAGTAACTATGGCTACACCTTC. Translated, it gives CASSFSNYGYTF.

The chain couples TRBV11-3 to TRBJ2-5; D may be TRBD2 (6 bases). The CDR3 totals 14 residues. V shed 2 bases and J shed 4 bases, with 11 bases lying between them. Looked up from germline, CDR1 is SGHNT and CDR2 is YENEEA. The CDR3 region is CASSLRGRIETQYF. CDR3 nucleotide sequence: TGTGCCAGCAGCTTAAGAGGGAGGATAGAGACCCAGTACTTC.

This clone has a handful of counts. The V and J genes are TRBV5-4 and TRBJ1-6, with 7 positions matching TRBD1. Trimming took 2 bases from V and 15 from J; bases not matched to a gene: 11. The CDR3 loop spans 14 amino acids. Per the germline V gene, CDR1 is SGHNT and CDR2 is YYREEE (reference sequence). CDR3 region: CASSFGSGQAFLHF. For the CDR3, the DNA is TGTGCCAGCAGCTTTGGTTCCGGACAGGCTTTCCTCCACTTT.

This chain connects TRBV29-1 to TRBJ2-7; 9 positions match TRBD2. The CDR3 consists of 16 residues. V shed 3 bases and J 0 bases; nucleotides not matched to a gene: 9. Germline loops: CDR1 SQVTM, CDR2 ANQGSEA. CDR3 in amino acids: CSVELGVAGASYEQYF. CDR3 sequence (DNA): TGCAGCGTTGAGCTTGGGGTAGCGGGGGCCTCCTACGAGCAGTACTTC.

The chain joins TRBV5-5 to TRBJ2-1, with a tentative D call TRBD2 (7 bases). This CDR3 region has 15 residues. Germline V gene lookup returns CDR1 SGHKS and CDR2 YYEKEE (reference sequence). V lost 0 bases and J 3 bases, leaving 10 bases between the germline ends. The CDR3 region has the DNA TGTGCCAGCAGCTTGGCGGGGGGCCTCTACAATGAGCAGTTCTTC. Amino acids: CASSLAGGLYNEQFF.

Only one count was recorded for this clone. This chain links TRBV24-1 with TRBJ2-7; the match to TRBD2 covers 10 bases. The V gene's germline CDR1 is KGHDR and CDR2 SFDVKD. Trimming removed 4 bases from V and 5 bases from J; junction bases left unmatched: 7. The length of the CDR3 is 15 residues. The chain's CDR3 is CATSDPGTSDHEQYF. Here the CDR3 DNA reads TGTGCCACCAGTGACCCTGGGACTAGCGACCACGAGCAGTACTTC.

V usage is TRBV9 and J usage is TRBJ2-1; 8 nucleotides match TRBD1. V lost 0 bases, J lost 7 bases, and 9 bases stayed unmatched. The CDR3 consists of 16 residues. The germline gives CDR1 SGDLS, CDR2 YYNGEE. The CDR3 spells CASSVGVAGTGNEQFF. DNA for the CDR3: TGTGCCAGCAGCGTAGGAGTAGCAGGGACAGGAAATGAGCAGTTCTTC.

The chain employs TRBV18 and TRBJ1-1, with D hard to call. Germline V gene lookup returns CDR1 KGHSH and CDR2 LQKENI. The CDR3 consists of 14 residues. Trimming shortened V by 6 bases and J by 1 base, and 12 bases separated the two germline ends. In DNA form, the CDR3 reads TGTGCCAGCTCCCAAACTCCTGGGAACACTGAAGCTTTCTTT. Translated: CASSQTPGNTEAFF.

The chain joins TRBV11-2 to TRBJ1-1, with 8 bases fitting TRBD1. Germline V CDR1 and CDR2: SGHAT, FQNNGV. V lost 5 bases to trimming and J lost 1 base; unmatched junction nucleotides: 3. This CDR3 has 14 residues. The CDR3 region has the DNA TGTGCCAGCAGCCCCGGACAGGGGAACACTGAAGCTTTCTTT. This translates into CASSPGQGNTEAFF.

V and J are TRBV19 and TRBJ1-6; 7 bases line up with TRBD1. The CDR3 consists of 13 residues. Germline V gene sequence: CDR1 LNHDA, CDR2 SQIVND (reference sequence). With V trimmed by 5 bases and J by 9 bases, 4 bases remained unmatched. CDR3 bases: TGTGCCAGTAGTGGACGACAGGGTTCACCCCTCCACTTT. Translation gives CASSGRQGSPLHF.

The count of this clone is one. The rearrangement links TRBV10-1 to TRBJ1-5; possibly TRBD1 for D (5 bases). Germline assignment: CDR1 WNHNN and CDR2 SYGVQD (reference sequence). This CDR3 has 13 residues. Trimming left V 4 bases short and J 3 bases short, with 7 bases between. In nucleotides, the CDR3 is TGCGCCAGCAGTGGACAGTCCAATCAGCCCCAGCATTTT. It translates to CASSGQSNQPQHF.

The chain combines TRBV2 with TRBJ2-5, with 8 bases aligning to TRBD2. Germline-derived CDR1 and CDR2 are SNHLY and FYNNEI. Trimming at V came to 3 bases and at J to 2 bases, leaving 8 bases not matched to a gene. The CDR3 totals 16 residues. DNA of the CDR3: TGTGCCAGCAGTGATTTGGCGGGGGGACTGCAAGAGACCCAGTACTTC. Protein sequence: CASSDLAGGLQETQYF. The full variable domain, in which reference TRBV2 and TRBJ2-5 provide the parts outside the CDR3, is EPEVTQTPSHQVTQMGQEVILRCVPISNHLYFYWYRQILGQKVEFLVSFYNNEISEKSEIFDDQFSVERPDGSNFTLKIRSTKLEDSAMYFCASSDLAGGLQETQYFGPGTRLLVL.